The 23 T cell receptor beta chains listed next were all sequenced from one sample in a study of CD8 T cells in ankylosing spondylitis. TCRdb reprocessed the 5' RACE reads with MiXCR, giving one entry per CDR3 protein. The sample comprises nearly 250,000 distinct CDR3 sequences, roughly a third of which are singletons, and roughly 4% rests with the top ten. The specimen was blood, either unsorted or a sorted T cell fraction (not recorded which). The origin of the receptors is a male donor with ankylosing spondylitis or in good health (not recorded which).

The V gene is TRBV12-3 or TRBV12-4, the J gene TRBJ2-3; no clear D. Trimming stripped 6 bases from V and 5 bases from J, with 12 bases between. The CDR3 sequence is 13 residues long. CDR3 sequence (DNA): TGTGCCAGCAGCCCCCGGCCGAAAGATACGCAGTATTTT. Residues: CASSPRPKDTQYF.

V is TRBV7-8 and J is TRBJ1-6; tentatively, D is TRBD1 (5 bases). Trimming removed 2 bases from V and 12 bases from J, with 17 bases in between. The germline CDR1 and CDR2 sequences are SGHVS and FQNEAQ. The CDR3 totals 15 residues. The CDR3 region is CASSLIRDREGPLHF. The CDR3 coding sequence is TGTGCCAGCAGCTTAATTAGGGACCGCGAGGGACCCCTCCACTTT.

The CDR3 loop is CSASGGDKTDTQYF. CDR3 sequence (DNA): TGCAGTGCTAGCGGGGGGGATAAAACAGATACGCAGTATTTT. The rearrangement uses TRBV20-1 and TRBJ2-3; 8 bases match TRBD2. The CDR3 is 14 residues long. From germline, CDR1 is DFQATT and CDR2 SNEGSKA (reference sequence). The ends lost 3 bases at V and 3 bases at J; junction bases unmatched: 5.

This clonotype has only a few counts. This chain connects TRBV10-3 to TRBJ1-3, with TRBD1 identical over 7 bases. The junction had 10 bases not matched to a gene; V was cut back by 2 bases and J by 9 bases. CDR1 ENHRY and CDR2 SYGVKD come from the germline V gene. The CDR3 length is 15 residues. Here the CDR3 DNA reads TGTGCCATCAGTGAGCCCGGACAGGCTAAGGTCACCATATATTTT. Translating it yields CAISEPGQAKVTIYF.

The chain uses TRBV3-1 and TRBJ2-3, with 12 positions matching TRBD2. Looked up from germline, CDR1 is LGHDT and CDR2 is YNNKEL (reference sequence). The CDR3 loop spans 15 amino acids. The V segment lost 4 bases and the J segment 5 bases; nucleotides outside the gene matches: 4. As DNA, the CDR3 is TGTGCCAGCAGCCCCCGGACTAGCGGGGTAGATACGCAGTATTTT. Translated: CASSPRTSGVDTQYF.

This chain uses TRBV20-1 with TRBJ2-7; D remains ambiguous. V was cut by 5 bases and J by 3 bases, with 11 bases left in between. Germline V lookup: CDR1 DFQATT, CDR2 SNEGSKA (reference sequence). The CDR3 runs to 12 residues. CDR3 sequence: CSAPGFHYEQYF. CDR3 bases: TGCAGTGCTCCCGGGTTTCACTACGAGCAGTACTTC.

The CDR3 DNA reads TGTGCCAGCAGTCGTCGGGACATGGTCCACGAGCAGTACTTC. This encodes CASSRRDMVHEQYF. The chain is built from TRBV12-3 or TRBV12-4 and TRBJ2-7, with D tentatively TRBD1 (6 bases). The CDR3 is 14 amino acids. V lost 5 bases to trimming and J lost 5 bases, with 16 bases between them.

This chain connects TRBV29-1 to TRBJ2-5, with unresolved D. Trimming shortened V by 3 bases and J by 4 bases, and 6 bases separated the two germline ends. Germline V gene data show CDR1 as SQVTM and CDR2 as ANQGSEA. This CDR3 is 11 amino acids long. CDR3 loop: CSVDSLETQYF. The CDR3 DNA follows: TGCAGCGTTGATTCACTAGAGACCCAGTACTTC.

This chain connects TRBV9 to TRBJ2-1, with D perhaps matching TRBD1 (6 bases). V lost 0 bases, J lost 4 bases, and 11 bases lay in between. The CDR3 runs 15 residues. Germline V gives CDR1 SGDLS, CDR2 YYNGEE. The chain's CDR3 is CASSVAQGMYNEQFF. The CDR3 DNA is TGTGCCAGCAGCGTAGCGCAGGGGATGTACAATGAGCAGTTCTTC.

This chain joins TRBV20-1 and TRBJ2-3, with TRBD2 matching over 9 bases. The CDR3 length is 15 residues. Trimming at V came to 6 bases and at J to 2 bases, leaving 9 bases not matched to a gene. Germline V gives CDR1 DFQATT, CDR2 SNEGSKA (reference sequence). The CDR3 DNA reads TGCAGTGCCAGAATAGCGGGGGATATCACAGATACGCAGTATTTT. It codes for CSARIAGDITDTQYF.

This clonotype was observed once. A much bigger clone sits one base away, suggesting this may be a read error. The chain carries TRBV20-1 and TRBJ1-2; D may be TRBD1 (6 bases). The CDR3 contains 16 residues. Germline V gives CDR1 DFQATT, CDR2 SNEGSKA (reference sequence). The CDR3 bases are TGCACTGCTAACCCCCAGGGGAGCCAAACTATCTATGGCTACACCTTC. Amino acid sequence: CTANPQGSQTIYGYTF.

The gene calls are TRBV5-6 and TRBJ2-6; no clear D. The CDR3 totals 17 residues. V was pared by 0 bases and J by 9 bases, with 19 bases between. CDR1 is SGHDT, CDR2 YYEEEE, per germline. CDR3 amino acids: CASSLVKQPFSFNVLTF. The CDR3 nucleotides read TGTGCCAGCAGCTTGGTAAAGCAGCCATTTAGCTTCAACGTCCTGACTTTC. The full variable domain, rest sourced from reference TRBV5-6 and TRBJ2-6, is DAGVTQSPTHLIKTRGQQVTLRCSPKSGHDTVSWYQQALGQGPQFIFQYYEEEERQRGNFPDRFSGHQFPNYSSELNVNALLLGDSALYLCASSLVKQPFSFNVLTFGAGSRLTVL.

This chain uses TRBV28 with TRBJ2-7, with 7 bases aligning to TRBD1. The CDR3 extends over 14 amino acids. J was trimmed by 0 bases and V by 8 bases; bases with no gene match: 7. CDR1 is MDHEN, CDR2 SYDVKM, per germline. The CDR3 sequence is CASLQGGSSYEQYF. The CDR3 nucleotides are TGTGCCAGCCTCCAAGGGGGCAGCTCCTACGAGCAGTACTTC.

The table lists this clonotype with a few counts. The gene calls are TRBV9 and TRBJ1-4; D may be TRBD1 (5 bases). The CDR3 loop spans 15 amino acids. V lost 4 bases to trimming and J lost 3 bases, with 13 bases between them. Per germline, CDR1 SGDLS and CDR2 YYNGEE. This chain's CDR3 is CASSSAPGANEKLFF. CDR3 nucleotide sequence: TGTGCCAGCAGCTCCGCCCCGGGGGCTAATGAAAAACTGTTTTTT.

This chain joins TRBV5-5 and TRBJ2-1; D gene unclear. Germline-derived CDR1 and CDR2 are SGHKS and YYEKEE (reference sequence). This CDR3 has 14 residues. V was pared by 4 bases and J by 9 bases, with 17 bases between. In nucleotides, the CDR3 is TGTGCCAGCAGCCCTCTAATGTCCTTCACTGAGCAGTTCTTC. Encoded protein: CASSPLMSFTEQFF.

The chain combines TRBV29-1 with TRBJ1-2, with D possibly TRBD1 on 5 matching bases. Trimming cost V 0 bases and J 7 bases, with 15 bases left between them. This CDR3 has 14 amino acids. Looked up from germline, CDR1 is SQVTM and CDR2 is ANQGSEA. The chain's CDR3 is CSVEEGQGFSGYTF. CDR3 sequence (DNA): TGCAGCGTTGAAGAGGGGCAGGGTTTTAGTGGCTACACCTTC.

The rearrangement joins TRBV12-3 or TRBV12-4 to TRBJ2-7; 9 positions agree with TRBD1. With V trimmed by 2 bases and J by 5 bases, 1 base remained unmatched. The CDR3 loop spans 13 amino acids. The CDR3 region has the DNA TGTGCCAGCAGTTTACACAGGGGGCACGAGCAGTACTTC. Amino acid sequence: CASSLHRGHEQYF.

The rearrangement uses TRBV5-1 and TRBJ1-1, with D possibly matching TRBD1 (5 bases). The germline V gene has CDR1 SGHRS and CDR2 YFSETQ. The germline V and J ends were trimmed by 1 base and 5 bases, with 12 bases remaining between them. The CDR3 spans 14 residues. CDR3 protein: CASSLLRGVTEAFF. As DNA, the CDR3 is TGCGCCAGCAGCTTGCTTCGGGGGGTAACTGAAGCTTTCTTT.

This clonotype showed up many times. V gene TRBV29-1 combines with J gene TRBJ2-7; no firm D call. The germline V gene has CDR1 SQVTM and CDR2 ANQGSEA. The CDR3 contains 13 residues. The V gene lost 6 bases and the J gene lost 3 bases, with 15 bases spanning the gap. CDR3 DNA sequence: TGCAGCGTGATGGACGGTCAACTCTACGAGCAGTACTTC. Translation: CSVMDGQLYEQYF.

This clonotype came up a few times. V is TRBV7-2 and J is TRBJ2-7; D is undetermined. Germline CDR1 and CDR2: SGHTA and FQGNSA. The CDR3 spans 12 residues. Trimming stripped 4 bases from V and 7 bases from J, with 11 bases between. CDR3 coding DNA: TGTGCCAGCAGCTCTCGTCCTTGGGAGCAGTACTTC. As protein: CASSSRPWEQYF.

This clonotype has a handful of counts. DNA for the CDR3: TGCAGTGCTAGAGAATCAGCCTACAATGAGCAGTTCTTC. This gives the protein CSARESAYNEQFF. The genes are TRBV20-1 and TRBJ2-1; D gene uncertain. CDR1 and CDR2 from the germline V gene are DFQATT and SNEGSKA (reference sequence). Trimming removed 0 bases at V and 2 bases at J, with 5 bases between. This CDR3 region has 13 residues.

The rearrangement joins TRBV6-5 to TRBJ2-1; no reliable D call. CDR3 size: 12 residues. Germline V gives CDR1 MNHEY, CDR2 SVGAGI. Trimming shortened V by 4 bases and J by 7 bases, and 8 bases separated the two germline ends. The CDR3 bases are TGTGCCAGCAGTTCGAGGCGGAATGAGCAGTTCTTC. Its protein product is CASSSRRNEQFF.

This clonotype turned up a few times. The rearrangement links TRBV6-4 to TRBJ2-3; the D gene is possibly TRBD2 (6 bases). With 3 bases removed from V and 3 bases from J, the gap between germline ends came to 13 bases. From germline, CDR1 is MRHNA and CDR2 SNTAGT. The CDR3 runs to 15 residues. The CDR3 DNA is TGTGCCAGCAGTGAAGGAGGGGCCGGGACAGATACGCAGTATTTT. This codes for CASSEGGAGTDTQYF.